This TCR beta chain was sequenced for a study of beta chain features in type 1 diabetes. Study context: Examination covered around 100 million sorted cells spanning all samples.

Study results and caveats: Individuals with type 1 diabetes displayed fewer insertions and more deletions at VDJ junctions. For patients and controls alike, PCR might favor shorter templates to the same degree.

This clone has only a few counts. What it binds is unknown. Investigators reverse transcribed all isolated RNA, so they sequenced expressed TCRB transcripts. The repertoire was sequenced with immunoSEQ multiplex PCR; TCRdb's copy has only in-frame clones and lacks some. The sample carries roughly 370,000 clones, about 14% recorded once. From germline, CDR1 is SEHNR and CDR2 FQNEAQ (reference sequence). CDR3 length: 13 residues. V dropped 4 bases and J dropped 2; count of bases not matched to a gene: 2. This chain joins TRBV7-9 and TRBJ2-7; 7 bases fit TRBD1. The sequence was obtained from a man younger than 40 in good health. The specimen sequenced was naive CD4+ T cells from blood. The CDR3 DNA sequence: TGTGCCAGCAGCTACGACAGGGCCTACGAGCAGTACTTC. It specifies CASSYDRAYEQYF. Looking up the rest from reference TRBV7-9 and TRBJ2-7 gives the full variable domain: DTGVSQNPRHKITKRGQNVTFRCDPISEHNRLYWYRQTLGQGPEFLTYFQNEAQLEKSRLLSDRFSAERPKGSFSTLEIQRTEQGDSAMYLCASSYDRAYEQYFGPGTRLTVT.